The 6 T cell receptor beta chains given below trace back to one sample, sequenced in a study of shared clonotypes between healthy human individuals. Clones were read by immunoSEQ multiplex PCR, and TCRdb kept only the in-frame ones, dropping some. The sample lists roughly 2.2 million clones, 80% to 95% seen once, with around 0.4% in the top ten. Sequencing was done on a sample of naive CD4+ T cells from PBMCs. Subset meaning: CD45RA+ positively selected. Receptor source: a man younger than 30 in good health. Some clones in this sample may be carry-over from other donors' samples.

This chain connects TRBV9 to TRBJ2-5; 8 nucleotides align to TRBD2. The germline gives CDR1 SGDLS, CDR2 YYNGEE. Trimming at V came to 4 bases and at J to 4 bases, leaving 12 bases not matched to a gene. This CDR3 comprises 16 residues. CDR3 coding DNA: TGTGCCAGCAGCTCTCGGCGGGGGGCAGGGTCAGAGACCCAGTACTTC. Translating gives CASSSRRGAGSETQYF.

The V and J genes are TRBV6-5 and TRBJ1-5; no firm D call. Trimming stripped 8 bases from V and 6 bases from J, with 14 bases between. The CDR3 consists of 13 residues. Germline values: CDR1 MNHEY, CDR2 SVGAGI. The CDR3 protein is CASARGLGQPQHF. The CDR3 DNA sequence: TGTGCCAGCGCCAGAGGGTTGGGTCAGCCCCAGCATTTT.

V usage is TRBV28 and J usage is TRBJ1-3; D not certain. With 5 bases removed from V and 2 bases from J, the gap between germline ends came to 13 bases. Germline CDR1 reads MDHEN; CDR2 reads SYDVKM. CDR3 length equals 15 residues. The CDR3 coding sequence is TGTGCCAGCAGTCCCGATGTCAAGGCTGGAAACACCATATATTTT. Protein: CASSPDVKAGNTIYF.

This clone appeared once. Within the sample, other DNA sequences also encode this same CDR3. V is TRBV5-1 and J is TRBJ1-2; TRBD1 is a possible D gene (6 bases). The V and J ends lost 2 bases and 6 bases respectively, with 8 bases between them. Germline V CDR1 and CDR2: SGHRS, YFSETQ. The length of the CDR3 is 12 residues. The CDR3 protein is CASSFPGDGYTF. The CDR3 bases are TGCGCCAGCAGCTTCCCAGGGGATGGCTACACCTTC.

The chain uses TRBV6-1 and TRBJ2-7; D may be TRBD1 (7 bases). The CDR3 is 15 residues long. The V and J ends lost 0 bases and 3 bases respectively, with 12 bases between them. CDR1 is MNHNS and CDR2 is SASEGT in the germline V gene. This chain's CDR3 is CASSEAPGGSYEQYF. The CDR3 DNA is TGTGCCAGCAGTGAAGCTCCAGGGGGGAGCTACGAGCAGTACTTC.

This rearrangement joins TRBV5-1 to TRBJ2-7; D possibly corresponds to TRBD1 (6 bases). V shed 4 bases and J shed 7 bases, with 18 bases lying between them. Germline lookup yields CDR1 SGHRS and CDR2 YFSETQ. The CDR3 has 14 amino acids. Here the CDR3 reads CASSQGTTPGEQYF. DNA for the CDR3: TGCGCCAGCAGCCAAGGGACAACCCCAGGGGAGCAGTACTTC.